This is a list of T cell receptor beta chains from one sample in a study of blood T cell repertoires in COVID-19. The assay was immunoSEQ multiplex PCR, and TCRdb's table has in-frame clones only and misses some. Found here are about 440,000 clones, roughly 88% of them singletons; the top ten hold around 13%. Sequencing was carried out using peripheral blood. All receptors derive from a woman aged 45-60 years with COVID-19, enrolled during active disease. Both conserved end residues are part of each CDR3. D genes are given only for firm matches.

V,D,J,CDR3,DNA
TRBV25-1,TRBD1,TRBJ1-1,CASSDSTGGNTEAFF,TGTGCCAGCAGTGACTCTACAGGGGGCAACACTGAAGCTTTCTTT
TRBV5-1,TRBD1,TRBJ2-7,CASSVAGTGSSYEQYF,TGCGCCAGCAGCGTGGCCGGGACAGGGAGTTCCTACGAGCAGTACTTC
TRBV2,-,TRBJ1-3,CASSEANTIYF,TGTGCCAGCAGTGAGGCAAACACCATATATTTT
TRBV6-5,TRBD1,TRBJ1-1,CASTNIRDRGEAFF,TGTGCCAGCACCAATATCCGGGACAGGGGGGAAGCTTTCTTT
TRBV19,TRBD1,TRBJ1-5,CASSIIPTGGQPQHF,TGTGCCAGTAGTATAATCCCCACAGGGGGACAGCCCCAGCATTTT
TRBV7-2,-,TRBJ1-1,CASSPQGNTEAFF,TGTGCCAGCAGCCCTCAGGGGAACACTGAAGCTTTCTTT
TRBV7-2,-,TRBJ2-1,CASSLGPSQGYNEQFF,TGTGCCAGCAGCTTAGGTCCGAGCCAGGGTTACAATGAGCAGTTCTTC
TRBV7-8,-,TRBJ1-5,CASSLAARVASNQPQHF,TGTGCCAGCAGCTTAGCGGCGAGGGTAGCCTCCAATCAGCCCCAGCATTTT
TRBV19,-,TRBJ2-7,CASSRQSPYEQYF,TGTGCCAGTTCCCGACAGTCCCCCTACGAGCAGTACTTC
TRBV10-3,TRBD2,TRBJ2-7,CAIRVTSGGPSSSYEQYF,TGTGCCATCAGGGTGACTAGCGGGGGCCCTAGTAGCTCCTACGAGCAGTACTTC
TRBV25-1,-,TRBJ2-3,CASSEVRGRGDTQYF,TGTGCCAGCAGTGAAGTGAGGGGGAGGGGAGATACGCAGTATTTT
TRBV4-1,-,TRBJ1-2,CASSPGGQSNYGYTF,TGCGCCAGCAGCCCCGGCGGGCAGTCTAACTATGGCTACACCTTC
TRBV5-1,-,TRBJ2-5,CASSLEDGTQQETQYF,TGCGCCAGCAGCCTAGAAGACGGAACCCAACAAGAGACCCAGTACTTC
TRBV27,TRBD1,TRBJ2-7,CASSLVFGQGIWEQYF,TGTGCCAGCAGTCTAGTGTTCGGACAGGGGATTTGGGAGCAGTACTTC